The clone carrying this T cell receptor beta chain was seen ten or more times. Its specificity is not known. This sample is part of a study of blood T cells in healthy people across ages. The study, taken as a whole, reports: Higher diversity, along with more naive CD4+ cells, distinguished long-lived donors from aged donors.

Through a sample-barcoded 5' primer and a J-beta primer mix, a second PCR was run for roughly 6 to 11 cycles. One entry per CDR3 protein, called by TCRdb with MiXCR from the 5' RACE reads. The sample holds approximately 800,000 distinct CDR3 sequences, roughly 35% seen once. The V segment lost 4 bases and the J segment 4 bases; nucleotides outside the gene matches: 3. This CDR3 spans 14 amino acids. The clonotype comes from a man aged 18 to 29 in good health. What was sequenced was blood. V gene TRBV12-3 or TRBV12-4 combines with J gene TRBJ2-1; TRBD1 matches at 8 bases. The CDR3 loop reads CASSSRDRYNEQFF. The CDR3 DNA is TGTGCCAGCAGTTCCAGGGACAGGTACAATGAGCAGTTCTTC.